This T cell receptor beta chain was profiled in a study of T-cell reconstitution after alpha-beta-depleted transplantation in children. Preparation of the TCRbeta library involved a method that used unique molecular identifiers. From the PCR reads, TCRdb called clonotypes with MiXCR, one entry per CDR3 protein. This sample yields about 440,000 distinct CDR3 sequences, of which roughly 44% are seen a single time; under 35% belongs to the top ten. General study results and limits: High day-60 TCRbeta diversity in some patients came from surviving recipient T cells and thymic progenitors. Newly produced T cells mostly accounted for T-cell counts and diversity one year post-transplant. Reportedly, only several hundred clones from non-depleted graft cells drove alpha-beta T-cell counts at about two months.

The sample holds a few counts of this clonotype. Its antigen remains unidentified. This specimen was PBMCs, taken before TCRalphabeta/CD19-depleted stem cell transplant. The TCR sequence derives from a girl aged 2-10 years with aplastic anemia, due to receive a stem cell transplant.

CDR3 DNA sequence: TGCAGCGTTGTGCAGGACAGGGGGACCGGGGAGCTGTTTTTT. It specifies CSVVQDRGTGELFF. The V call is TRBV29-1, the J call TRBJ2-2; 10 bases agree with TRBD1. This CDR3 has 14 amino acids. Germline loops: CDR1 SQVTM, CDR2 ANQGSEA. The V gene end was trimmed by 4 bases and the J gene end by 5 bases; junction bases not matched to a gene: 4.